The T cell receptor beta chain under discussion was sequenced for a study of preoperative IRX-2 immunotherapy in early breast cancer. Only in-frame clones appear in the TCRdb table, and some are missing; sequencing was by immunoSEQ multiplex PCR. The sample has around 22,000 clones; around 90% are singletons. This sample's treatment: preoperative locoregional IRX-2 cytokine immunotherapy. Samples came from a phase Ib trial of preoperative locoregional IRX-2 cytokine immunotherapy. The CDR3 consists of 18 residues. V lost 1 base, J lost 1 base, and 14 bases lay in between. Per the germline V gene, CDR1 is SGHVS and CDR2 is FQNEAQ.

This rearrangement joins TRBV7-8 to TRBJ2-6; no clear D. Sample: tumor tissue, taken after IRX-2 immunotherapy. The clonotype originates from a human donor with breast cancer. CDR3 residues: CASSLGLPGDSGANVLTF. The CDR3 nucleotides are TGTGCCAGCAGCTTAGGGTTGCCCGGCGATTCTGGGGCCAACGTCCTGACTTTC.